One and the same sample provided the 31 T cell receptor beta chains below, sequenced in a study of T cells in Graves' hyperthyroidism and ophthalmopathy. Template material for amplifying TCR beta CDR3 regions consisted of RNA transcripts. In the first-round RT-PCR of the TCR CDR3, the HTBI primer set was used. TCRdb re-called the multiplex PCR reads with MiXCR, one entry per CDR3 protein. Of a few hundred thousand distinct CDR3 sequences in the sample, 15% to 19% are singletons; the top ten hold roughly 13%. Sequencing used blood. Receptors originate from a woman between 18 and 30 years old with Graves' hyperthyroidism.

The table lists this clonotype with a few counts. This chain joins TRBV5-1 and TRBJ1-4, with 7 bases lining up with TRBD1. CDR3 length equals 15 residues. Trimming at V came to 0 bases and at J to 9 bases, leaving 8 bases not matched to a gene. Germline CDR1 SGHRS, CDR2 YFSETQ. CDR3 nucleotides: TGCGCCAGCAGCTTGGCCGGGACAGACGGGAAAAAACTGTTTTTT. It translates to CASSLAGTDGKKLFF.

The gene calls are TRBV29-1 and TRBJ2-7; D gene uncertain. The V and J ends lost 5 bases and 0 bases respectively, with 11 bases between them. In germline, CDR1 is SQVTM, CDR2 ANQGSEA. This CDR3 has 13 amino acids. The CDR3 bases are TGCAGCGTTTTCCCCGACAACTCCTACGAGCAGTACTTC. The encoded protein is CSVFPDNSYEQYF.

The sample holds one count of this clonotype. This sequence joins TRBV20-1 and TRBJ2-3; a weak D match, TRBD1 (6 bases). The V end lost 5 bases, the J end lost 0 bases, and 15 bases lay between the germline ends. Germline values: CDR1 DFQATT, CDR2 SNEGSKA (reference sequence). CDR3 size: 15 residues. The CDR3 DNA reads TGCAGTGCTCATCACGGACAGACTAGCACAGATACGCAGTATTTT. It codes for CSAHHGQTSTDTQYF.

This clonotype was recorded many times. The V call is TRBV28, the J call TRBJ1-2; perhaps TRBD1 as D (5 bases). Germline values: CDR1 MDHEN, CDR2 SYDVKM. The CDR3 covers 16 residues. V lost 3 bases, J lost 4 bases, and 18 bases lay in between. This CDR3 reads CASSLGGGERGYGYTF. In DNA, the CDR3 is TGTGCCAGCAGTTTGGGGGGAGGGGAACGAGGCTATGGCTACACCTTC.

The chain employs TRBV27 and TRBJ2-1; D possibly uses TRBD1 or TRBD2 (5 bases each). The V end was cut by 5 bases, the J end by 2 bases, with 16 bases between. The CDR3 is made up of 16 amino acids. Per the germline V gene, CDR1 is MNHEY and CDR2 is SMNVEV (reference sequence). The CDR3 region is CASSAYAGATYNEQFF. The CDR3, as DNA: TGTGCCAGCAGTGCGTATGCCGGGGCTACCTACAATGAGCAGTTCTTC.

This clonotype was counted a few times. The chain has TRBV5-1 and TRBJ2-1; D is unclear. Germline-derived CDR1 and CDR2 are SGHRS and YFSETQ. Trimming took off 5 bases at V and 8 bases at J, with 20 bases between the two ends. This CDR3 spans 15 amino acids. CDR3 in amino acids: CASRDSQRSIDEQFF. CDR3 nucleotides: TGCGCCAGCAGGGATTCTCAGAGGTCCATTGATGAGCAGTTCTTC.

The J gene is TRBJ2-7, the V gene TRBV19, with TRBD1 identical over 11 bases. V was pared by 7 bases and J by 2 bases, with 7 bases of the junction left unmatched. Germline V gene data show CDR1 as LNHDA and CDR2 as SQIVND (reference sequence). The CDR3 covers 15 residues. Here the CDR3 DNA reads TGTGCCAGTAACTCGGGACAGGGGGACACCTACGAGCAGTACTTC. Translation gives CASNSGQGDTYEQYF.

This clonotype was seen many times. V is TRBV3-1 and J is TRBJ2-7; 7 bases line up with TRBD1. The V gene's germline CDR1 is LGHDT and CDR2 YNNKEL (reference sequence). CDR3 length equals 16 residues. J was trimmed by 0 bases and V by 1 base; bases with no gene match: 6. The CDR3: CASSQGATGNSYEQYF. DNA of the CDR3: TGTGCCAGCAGCCAAGGGGCGACAGGGAACTCCTACGAGCAGTACTTC.

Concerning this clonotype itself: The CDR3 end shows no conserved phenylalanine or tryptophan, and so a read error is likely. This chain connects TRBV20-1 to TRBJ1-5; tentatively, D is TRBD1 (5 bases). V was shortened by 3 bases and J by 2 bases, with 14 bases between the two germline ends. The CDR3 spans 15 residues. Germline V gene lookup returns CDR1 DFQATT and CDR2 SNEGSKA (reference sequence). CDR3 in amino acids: CSARTRGRGNQPQHL. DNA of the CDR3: TGCAGTGCTAGGACTCGGGGGAGAGGCAATCAGCCCCAGCATCTT.

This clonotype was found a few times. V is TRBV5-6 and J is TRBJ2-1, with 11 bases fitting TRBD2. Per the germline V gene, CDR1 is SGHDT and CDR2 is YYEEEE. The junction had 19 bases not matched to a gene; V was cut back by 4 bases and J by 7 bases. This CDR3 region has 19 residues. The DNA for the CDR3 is TGTGCCAGCAGCCTCCCAAAAACTCCCGGACTAGCGGGTCGTAATGAGCAGTTCTTC. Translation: CASSLPKTPGLAGRNEQFF.

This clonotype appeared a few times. CDR3 residues: CASSMLEKTDTQYF. The CDR3 coding sequence is TGTGCCAGTAGTATGCTGGAAAAAACAGATACGCAGTATTTT. The chain couples TRBV19 to TRBJ2-3; D remains unclear. This CDR3 comprises 14 residues. The V and J ends lost 3 bases and 3 bases respectively, with 10 bases between them. In germline, CDR1 is LNHDA, CDR2 SQIVND (reference sequence).

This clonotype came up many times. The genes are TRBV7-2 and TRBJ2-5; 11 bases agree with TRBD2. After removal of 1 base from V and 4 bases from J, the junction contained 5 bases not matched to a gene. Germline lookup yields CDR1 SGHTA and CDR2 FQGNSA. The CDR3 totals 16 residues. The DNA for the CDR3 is TGTGCCAGCAGCTTAGTTGGTAGCGGGGGGGTAGAGACCCAGTACTTC. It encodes CASSLVGSGGVETQYF. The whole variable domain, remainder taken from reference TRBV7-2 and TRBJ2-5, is GAGVSQSPSNKVTEKGKDVELRCDPISGHTALYWYRQSLGQGLEFLIYFQGNSAPDKSGLPSDRFSAERTGGSVSTLTIQRTQQEDSAVYLCASSLVGSGGVETQYFGPGTRLLVL.

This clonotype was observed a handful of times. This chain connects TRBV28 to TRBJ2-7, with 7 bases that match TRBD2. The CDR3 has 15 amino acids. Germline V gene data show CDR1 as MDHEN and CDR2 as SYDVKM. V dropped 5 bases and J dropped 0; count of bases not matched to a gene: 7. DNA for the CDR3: TGTGCCAGCAGTATCCCTGGCGGGGGCTCCTACGAGCAGTACTTC. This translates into CASSIPGGGSYEQYF.

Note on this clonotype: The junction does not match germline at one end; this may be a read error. The CDR3 DNA reads TGTGCCAGCAGCAGAAATGGGGGGGGAGTTAATGAGCAGTCCTTC. Translation gives CASSRNGGGVNEQSF. The J gene is TRBJ2-1, the V gene TRBV7-3; the match to TRBD2 covers 7 bases. This CDR3 has 15 amino acids. CDR1 and CDR2 from the germline V gene are SGHTA and FQGTGA.

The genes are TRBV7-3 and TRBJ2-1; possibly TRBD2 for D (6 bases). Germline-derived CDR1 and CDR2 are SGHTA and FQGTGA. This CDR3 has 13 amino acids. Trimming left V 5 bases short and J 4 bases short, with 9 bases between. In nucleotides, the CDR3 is TGTGCCAGCAGCCCCGCGGGGTACAATGAGCAGTTCTTC. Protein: CASSPAGYNEQFF.

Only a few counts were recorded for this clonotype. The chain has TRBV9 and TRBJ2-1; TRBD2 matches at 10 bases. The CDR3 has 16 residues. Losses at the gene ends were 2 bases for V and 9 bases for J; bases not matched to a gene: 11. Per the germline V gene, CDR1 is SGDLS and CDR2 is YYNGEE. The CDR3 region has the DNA TGTGCCAGCAGCGTCGGCCTAGCGGGAGCGTATGGTGAGCAGTTCTTC. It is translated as CASSVGLAGAYGEQFF.

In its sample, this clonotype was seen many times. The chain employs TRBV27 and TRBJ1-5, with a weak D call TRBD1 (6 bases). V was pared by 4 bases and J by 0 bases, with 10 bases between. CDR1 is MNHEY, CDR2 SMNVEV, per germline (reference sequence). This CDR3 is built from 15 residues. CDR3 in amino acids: CASSWSRGSNQPQHF. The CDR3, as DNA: TGTGCCAGCAGTTGGAGCAGGGGTAGCAATCAGCCCCAGCATTTT.

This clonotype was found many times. As DNA, the CDR3 is TGTGCCAGCAGGCCACCGGGACAGGGGGGCTACGAGCAGTACTTC. It codes for CASRPPGQGGYEQYF. V gene TRBV28 combines with J gene TRBJ2-7; 11 nucleotides line up with TRBD1. Germline-derived CDR1 and CDR2 are MDHEN and SYDVKM. V was clipped by 6 bases and J by 3 bases; unmatched bases: 7. The CDR3 is 15 amino acids.

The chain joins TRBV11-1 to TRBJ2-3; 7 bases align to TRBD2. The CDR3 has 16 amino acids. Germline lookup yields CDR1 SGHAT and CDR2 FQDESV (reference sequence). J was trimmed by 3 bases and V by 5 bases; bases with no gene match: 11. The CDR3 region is CASSHPLGGGTDTQYF. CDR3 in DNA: TGTGCCAGCAGCCACCCCCTGGGGGGGGGGACAGATACGCAGTATTTT. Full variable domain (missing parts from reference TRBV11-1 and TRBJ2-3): EAEVAQSPRYKITEKSQAVAFWCDPISGHATLYWYRQILGQGPELLVQFQDESVVDDSQLPKDRFSAERLKGVDSTLKIQPAELGDSAMYLCASSHPLGGGTDTQYFGPGTRLTVL.

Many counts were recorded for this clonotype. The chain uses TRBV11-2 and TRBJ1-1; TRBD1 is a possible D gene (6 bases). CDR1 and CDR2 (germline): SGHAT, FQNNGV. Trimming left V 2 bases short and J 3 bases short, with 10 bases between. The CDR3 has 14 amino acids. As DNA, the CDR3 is TGTGCCAGCAGCTTACTGGCAGGGGACACTGAAGCTTTCTTT. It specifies CASSLLAGDTEAFF.

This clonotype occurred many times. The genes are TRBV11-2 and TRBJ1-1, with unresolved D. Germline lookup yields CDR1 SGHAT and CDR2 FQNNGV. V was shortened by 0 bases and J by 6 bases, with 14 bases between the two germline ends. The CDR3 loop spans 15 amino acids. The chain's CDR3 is CASSLEVRSWAEAFF. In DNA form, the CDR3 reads TGTGCCAGCAGCTTAGAAGTTAGGAGCTGGGCTGAAGCTTTCTTT. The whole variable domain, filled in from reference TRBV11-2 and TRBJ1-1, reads EAGVAQSPRYKIIEKRQSVAFWCNPISGHATLYWYQQILGQGPKLLIQFQNNGVVDDSQLPKDRFSAERLKGVDSTLKIQPAKLEDSAVYLCASSLEVRSWAEAFFGQGTRLTVV.

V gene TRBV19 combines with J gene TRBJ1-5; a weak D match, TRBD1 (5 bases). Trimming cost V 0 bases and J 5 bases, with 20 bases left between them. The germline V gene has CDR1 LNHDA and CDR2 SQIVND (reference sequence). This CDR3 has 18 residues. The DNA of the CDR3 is TGTGCCAGTAGTATAGATCTAGAGGTGACGACAGCGTATCAGCCCCAGCATTTT. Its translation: CASSIDLEVTTAYQPQHF.

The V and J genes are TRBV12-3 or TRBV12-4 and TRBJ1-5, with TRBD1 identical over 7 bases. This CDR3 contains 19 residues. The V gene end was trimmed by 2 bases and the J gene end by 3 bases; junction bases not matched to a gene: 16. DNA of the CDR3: TGTGCCAGCAGTTTATTTCCCCCCTCAGGGGGGCCTGACAATCAGCCCCAGCATTTT. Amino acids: CASSLFPPSGGPDNQPQHF.

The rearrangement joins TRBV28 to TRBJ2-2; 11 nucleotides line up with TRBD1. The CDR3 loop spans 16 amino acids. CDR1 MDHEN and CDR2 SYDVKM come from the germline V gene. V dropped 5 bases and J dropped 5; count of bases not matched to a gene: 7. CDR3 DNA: TGTGCCAGCAGTCTCCCTGGGACAGGGGGGACCGGGGAGCTGTTTTTT. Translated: CASSLPGTGGTGELFF.

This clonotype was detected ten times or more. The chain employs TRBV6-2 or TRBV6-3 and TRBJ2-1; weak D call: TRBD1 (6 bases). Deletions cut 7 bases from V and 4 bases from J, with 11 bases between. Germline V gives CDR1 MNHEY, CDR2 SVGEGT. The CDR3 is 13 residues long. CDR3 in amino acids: CASNLGQYNEQFF. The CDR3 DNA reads TGTGCCAGCAATCTAGGACAGTACAATGAGCAGTTCTTC.

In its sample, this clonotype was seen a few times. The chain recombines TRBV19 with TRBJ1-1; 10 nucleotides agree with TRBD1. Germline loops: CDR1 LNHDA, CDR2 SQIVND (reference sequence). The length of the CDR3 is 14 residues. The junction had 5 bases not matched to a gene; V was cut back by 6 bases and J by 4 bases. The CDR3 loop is CASSERTGGTEAFF. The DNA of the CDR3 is TGTGCCAGTAGCGAACGGACAGGGGGCACTGAAGCTTTCTTT.

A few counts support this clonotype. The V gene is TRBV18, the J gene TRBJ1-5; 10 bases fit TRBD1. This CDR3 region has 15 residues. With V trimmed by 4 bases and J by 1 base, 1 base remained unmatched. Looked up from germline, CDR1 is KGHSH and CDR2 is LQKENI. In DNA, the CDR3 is TGTGCCAGCTCACGGACAGGGGGAAGCAATCAGCCCCAGCATTTT. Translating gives CASSRTGGSNQPQHF.

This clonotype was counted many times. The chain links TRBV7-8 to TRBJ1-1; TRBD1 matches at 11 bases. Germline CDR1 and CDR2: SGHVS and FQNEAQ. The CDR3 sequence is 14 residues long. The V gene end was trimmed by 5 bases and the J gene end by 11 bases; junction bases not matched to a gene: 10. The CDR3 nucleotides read TGTGCCAGCAGCATTGTCCCGGGACAGGGGGTGGCTTTCTTT. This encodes CASSIVPGQGVAFF.

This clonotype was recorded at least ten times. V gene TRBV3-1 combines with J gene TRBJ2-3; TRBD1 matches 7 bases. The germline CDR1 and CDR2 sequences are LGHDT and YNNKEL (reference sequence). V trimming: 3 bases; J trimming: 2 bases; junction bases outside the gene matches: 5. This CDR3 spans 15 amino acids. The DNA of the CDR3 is TGTGCCAGCAGCCAGCAGACAGGGATCACAGATACGCAGTATTTT. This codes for CASSQQTGITDTQYF.

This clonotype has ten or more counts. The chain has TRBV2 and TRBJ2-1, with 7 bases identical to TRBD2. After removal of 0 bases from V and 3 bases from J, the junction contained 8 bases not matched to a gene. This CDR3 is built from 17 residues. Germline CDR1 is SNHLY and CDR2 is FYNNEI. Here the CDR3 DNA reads TGTGCCAGCAGTGAAGCTGGGGGAGGGCAGGTCTACAATGAGCAGTTCTTC. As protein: CASSEAGGGQVYNEQFF.

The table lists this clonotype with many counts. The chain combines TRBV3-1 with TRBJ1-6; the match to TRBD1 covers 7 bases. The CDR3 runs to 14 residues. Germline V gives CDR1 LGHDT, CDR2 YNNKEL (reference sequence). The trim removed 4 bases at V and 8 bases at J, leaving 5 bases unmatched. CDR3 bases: TGTGCCAGCAGCCGACGGACAGGAGATTCACCCCTCCACTTT. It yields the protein CASSRRTGDSPLHF. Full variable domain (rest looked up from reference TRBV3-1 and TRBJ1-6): DTAVSQTPKYLVTQMGNDKSIKCEQNLGHDTMYWYKQDSKKFLKIMFSYNNKELIINETVPNRFSPKSPDKAHLNLHINSLELGDSAVYFCASSRRTGDSPLHFGNGTRLTVT.